Following are 28 T cell receptor beta chains from one sample sequenced in a study of radiation and T cells in renal cell carcinoma. Clones were read by immunoSEQ multiplex PCR, and TCRdb kept only the in-frame ones, dropping some. The sample consists of 150,000 or so clones, roughly 86% of them appearing once. Time point given: blood 2 weeks post-SBRT. The treatment denotes: 15 Gy SBRT to primary tumor, nephrectomy 4 weeks later. The specimen was blood, collected from a patient whose treatment included radiotherapy and nephrectomy. Every receptor here comes from a woman between 50 and 59 years old with renal cell carcinoma.

A single count supports this clone. The rearrangement uses TRBV19 and TRBJ2-3, with 10 nucleotides matching TRBD1. Per the germline V gene, CDR1 is LNHDA and CDR2 is SQIVND (reference sequence). V was pared by 4 bases and J by 1 base, with 5 bases of the junction left unmatched. The CDR3 totals 16 residues. This CDR3 reads CASSKSGTGGTDTQYF. The CDR3 nucleotides read TGTGCCAGTAGTAAATCGGGGACAGGGGGCACAGATACGCAGTATTTT.

V gene TRBV6-5 combines with J gene TRBJ1-1; 9 bases are shared with TRBD1. Germline CDR1 is MNHEY and CDR2 is SVGAGI. The V gene end was trimmed by 2 bases and the J gene end by 4 bases; junction bases not matched to a gene: 8. CDR3 length: 16 amino acids. This CDR3 reads CASSYRIGTGPTEAFF. Here the CDR3 DNA reads TGTGCCAGCAGTTACCGGATCGGGACAGGGCCCACTGAAGCTTTCTTT.

This chain connects TRBV19 to TRBJ1-1; 12 bases match TRBD1. Germline values: CDR1 LNHDA, CDR2 SQIVND (reference sequence). This CDR3 has 15 residues. Trimming removed 5 bases from V and 5 bases from J; junction bases left unmatched: 6. The CDR3 loop reads CASSSGQGARTEAFF. CDR3 bases: TGTGCCAGTAGTTCGGGACAGGGGGCTCGAACTGAAGCTTTCTTT.

The chain combines TRBV5-8 with TRBJ1-5; 9 bases match TRBD1. V was pared by 3 bases and J by 0 bases, with 7 bases of the junction left unmatched. CDR3 size: 17 residues. Germline assignment: CDR1 SGHTS and CDR2 YDEGEE. As DNA, the CDR3 is TGTGCCAGCAGCTGGACAGGGGAAACCTATAGCAATCAGCCCCAGCATTTT. As protein: CASSWTGETYSNQPQHF.

The chain recombines TRBV7-2 with TRBJ1-1; TRBD1 aligns across 9 bases. Trimming removed 0 bases from V and 0 bases from J; junction bases left unmatched: 5. Per germline, CDR1 SGHTA and CDR2 FQGNSA. This CDR3 comprises 17 residues. CDR3 nucleotide sequence: TGTGCCAGCAGCTTAGCCCCGACAGGGGGAATGAACACTGAAGCTTTCTTT. Translation gives CASSLAPTGGMNTEAFF.

CDR3 DNA sequence: TGTGCCAGCAGCTTGACACGGTCGACGCGAGGAGCTTTCTTT. Protein: CASSLTRSTRGAFF. The V call is TRBV7-6, the J call TRBJ1-1; no firm D call. Germline-derived CDR1 and CDR2 are SGHVS and FNYEAQ. Trimming took 3 bases from V and 10 from J, leaving 18 bases between them. The CDR3 consists of 14 residues. Filled out from reference TRBV7-6 and TRBJ1-1, the complete variable domain reads GAGVSQSPRYKVTKRGQDVALRCDPISGHVSLYWYRQALGQGPEFLTYFNYEAQQDKSGLPNDRFSAERPEGSISTLTIQRTEQRDSAMYRCASSLTRSTRGAFFGQGTRLTVV.

This chain links TRBV15 with TRBJ2-5; 11 positions match TRBD2. CDR3 length: 18 amino acids. Per the germline V gene, CDR1 is LNHNV and CDR2 is YYDKDF (reference sequence). V shed 0 bases and J 0 bases; nucleotides not matched to a gene: 6. The CDR3 DNA reads TGTGCCACCAGCAGAGACCTAGCGGGGGGCTTTTACCAAGAGACCCAGTACTTC. Translated, it gives CATSRDLAGGFYQETQYF.

This chain connects TRBV25-1 to TRBJ1-6; D gene uncertain. The germline V gene encodes CDR1 MGHDK and CDR2 SYGVNS. The CDR3 extends over 13 amino acids. V shed 0 bases and J shed 8 bases, with 5 bases lying between them. CDR3 in amino acids: CASSEYMDSPLHF. The CDR3 nucleotides are TGTGCCAGCAGTGAATACATGGATTCACCCCTCCACTTT.

This chain joins TRBV7-9 and TRBJ2-3, with D perhaps matching TRBD1 or TRBD2 (6 bases each). This CDR3 region has 16 residues. Germline assignment: CDR1 SEHNR and CDR2 FQNEAQ (reference sequence). V dropped 5 bases and J dropped 0 bases, with 15 bases sitting between them. The CDR3 here is CASSGEGGVSTDTQYF. In DNA form, the CDR3 reads TGTGCCAGCAGCGGAGAGGGGGGCGTAAGCACAGATACGCAGTATTTT.

The V gene is TRBV29-1, the J gene TRBJ2-5; D ambiguous. The germline V gene encodes CDR1 SQVTM and CDR2 ANQGSEA. The CDR3 has 13 amino acids. Trimming stripped 3 bases from V and 2 bases from J, with 10 bases between. This CDR3 reads CSVEEIGQETQYF. The CDR3 DNA is TGCAGCGTTGAGGAAATTGGGCAAGAGACCCAGTACTTC.

The chain uses TRBV4-3 and TRBJ2-1; 8 nucleotides align to TRBD2. The germline V gene has CDR1 LGHNA and CDR2 YSLEER. The CDR3 runs to 16 residues. V trimming: 1 base; J trimming: 0 bases; junction bases outside the gene matches: 2. In DNA, the CDR3 is TGCGCCAGCAGCCAAGGGCGGGGGGCCTCCTACAATGAGCAGTTCTTC. Amino acids: CASSQGRGASYNEQFF.

The chain has TRBV7-9 and TRBJ2-5, with no clear D. This CDR3 is built from 14 residues. In germline, CDR1 is SEHNR, CDR2 FQNEAQ (reference sequence). V was clipped by 4 bases and J by 9 bases, with 18 bases between them. CDR3 bases: TGTGCCAGCAGCTCCCTAACCGAGGTCGTGGCCCAGTACTTC. It yields the protein CASSSLTEVVAQYF.

The CDR3 here is CASSLIVQPYEQYF. The CDR3 DNA reads TGCGCCAGCAGCTTGATAGTACAGCCCTACGAGCAGTACTTC. This chain joins TRBV5-1 and TRBJ2-5, with D unresolved. The closer fit of TRBJ2-7 to the DNA end suggests the J call may be wrong. CDR3 size: 14 residues. Germline V CDR1 and CDR2: SGHRS, YFSETQ.

This clone was counted a few times. V gene TRBV30 combines with J gene TRBJ1-6; D is uncertain. CDR1 is GTSNPN and CDR2 is SVGIG in the germline V gene (reference sequence). Trimming took 3 bases from V and 7 from J, leaving 13 bases between them. The CDR3 consists of 14 residues. Here the CDR3 reads CAWSREGNNSPLHF. CDR3 in DNA: TGTGCCTGGAGCCGCGAGGGCAACAATTCACCCCTCCACTTT.

The CDR3 DNA sequence: TGTGCCAGCAGCTTGGAGGCAGGGGGCTTCCCTGAAGCTTTCTTT. This codes for CASSLEAGGFPEAFF. The chain joins TRBV7-3 to TRBJ1-1; 8 bases agree with TRBD1. The J segment lost 6 bases and the V segment lost 3 bases, leaving 9 bases of the junction unmatched. Germline values: CDR1 SGHTA, CDR2 FQGTGA. This CDR3 is 15 amino acids long.

The V and J genes are TRBV19 and TRBJ2-6, with 8 bases aligning to TRBD1. J lost 2 bases, V lost 0 bases, and 15 bases had no gene match. The germline CDR1 and CDR2 sequences are LNHDA and SQIVND (reference sequence). The CDR3 sequence is 21 residues long. The DNA of the CDR3 is TGTGCCAGTAGTATAGAGGGATTTTTCGGACAGGGCAATCCTGGGGCCAACGTCCTGACTTTC. Residues: CASSIEGFFGQGNPGANVLTF.

The J gene is TRBJ2-3, the V gene TRBV5-6; TRBD2 matches at 15 bases. Germline V gene data show CDR1 as SGHDT and CDR2 as YYEEEE. The CDR3 consists of 18 residues. The J segment lost 1 base and the V segment lost 3 bases, leaving 6 bases of the junction unmatched. The CDR3 region has the DNA TGTGCCAGCAGCTACGGACTAGCGGGGGGGTGGGGCACAGATACGCAGTATTTT. Its translation is CASSYGLAGGWGTDTQYF.

This clone was recorded once. The chain is built from TRBV2 and TRBJ2-7, with 11 bases lining up with TRBD2. Germline CDR1 reads SNHLY; CDR2 reads FYNNEI. The CDR3 contains 14 residues. With 6 bases clipped from V and 2 bases from J, the junction kept 3 bases outside the gene matches. The CDR3 sequence is CASRGLAGAYEQYF. CDR3 coding DNA: TGTGCCAGCAGAGGACTAGCGGGTGCCTACGAGCAGTACTTC.

Comments on this clone: Distinct nucleotide sequences in the sample also encode this CDR3. The chain links TRBV14 to TRBJ2-7, with D tentatively TRBD1 (5 bases). The CDR3 contains 14 residues. Germline V gives CDR1 SGHDN, CDR2 FVKESK. Trimming took 0 bases from V and 2 from J, leaving 8 bases between them. The CDR3 sequence is CASSQDQGPYEQYF. The CDR3 region has the DNA TGTGCCAGCAGCCAAGATCAGGGCCCCTACGAGCAGTACTTC.

The chain links TRBV5-6 to TRBJ2-7; D not resolved. CDR3 length: 15 amino acids. Germline V gene data show CDR1 as SGHDT and CDR2 as YYEEEE. V was cut by 1 base and J by 0 bases, with 11 bases left in between. For the CDR3, the DNA is TGTGCCAGCAGCTTGTTGTGGCCCAGCTCCTACGAGCAGTACTTC. Its protein is CASSLLWPSSYEQYF.

The chain uses TRBV6-1 and TRBJ1-2, with D uncertain. V gave up 2 bases and J gave up 3 bases, with 13 bases separating them. Germline V gives CDR1 MNHNS, CDR2 SASEGT. This CDR3 contains 15 residues. This chain's CDR3 is CASSEKSRVDYGYTF. CDR3 coding DNA: TGTGCCAGCAGTGAAAAAAGTAGGGTGGACTATGGCTACACCTTC.

This chain joins TRBV6-1 and TRBJ1-1; D is undetermined. Germline V lookup: CDR1 MNHNS, CDR2 SASEGT. V shed 1 base and J shed 1 base, with 7 bases lying between them. The CDR3 runs to 14 residues. CDR3 sequence reads: CASSEGSRNTEAFF. CDR3 sequence (DNA): TGTGCCAGCAGTGAAGGCTCGAGGAACACTGAAGCTTTCTTT.

The rearrangement joins TRBV7-8 to TRBJ1-1; the D gene is possibly TRBD1 (5 bases). This CDR3 comprises 15 residues. The germline CDR1 and CDR2 sequences are SGHVS and FQNEAQ. V was shortened by 2 bases and J by 5 bases, with 15 bases between the two germline ends. The CDR3 region has the DNA TGTGCCAGCAGCTTATTCGCAGGGAGAGCTACTGAAGCTTTCTTT. Residues: CASSLFAGRATEAFF.

The chain recombines TRBV7-9 with TRBJ1-1, with D maybe TRBD1 (6 bases). The CDR3 consists of 15 residues. CDR1 and CDR2 (germline): SEHNR, FQNEAQ (reference sequence). Deletions cut 1 base from V and 7 bases from J, with 16 bases between. CDR3 in DNA: TGTGCCAGCAGCTTAGGGCAGAGACAGGTGAATGAAGCTTTCTTT. As protein: CASSLGQRQVNEAFF.

The chain uses TRBV5-1 and TRBJ1-4; 10 bases fit TRBD1. Looked up from germline, CDR1 is SGHRS and CDR2 is YFSETQ. This CDR3 region has 18 residues. V was pared by 5 bases and J by 0 bases, with 10 bases of the junction left unmatched. CDR3 DNA sequence: TGCGCCAGCAGAGTAGGGGGACAGGGGCGTCCAACTAATGAAAAACTGTTTTTT. Translation gives CASRVGGQGRPTNEKLFF.

The chain is built from TRBV28 and TRBJ2-2; D is possibly TRBD1 or TRBD2 (5 bases each). Germline V gives CDR1 MDHEN, CDR2 SYDVKM. CDR3 length equals 15 residues. Deletions cut 7 bases from V and 3 bases from J, with 15 bases between. Here the CDR3 DNA reads TGTGCCAGCACTACTGAGAGGGGTTACACCGGGGAGCTGTTTTTT. Encoded protein: CASTTERGYTGELFF.

The CDR3 nucleotides are TGTGCCAGCACCCCAACCTCGGGGGGTTACTACAATGAGCAGTTCTTC. Its translation is CASTPTSGGYYNEQFF. The J gene is TRBJ2-1, the V gene TRBV7-2; TRBD2 aligns across 7 bases. The V and J ends lost 7 bases and 3 bases, in that order; junction bases with no gene match: 12. The CDR3 contains 16 residues. The germline V gene has CDR1 SGHTA and CDR2 FQGNSA.

The V and J genes are TRBV7-9 and TRBJ1-4, with TRBD1 matching over 8 bases. V lost 1 base and J lost 7; bases outside the gene matches: 8. This CDR3 comprises 16 residues. From germline, CDR1 is SEHNR and CDR2 FQNEAQ (reference sequence). CDR3 sequence: CASSLGDRSSFEKLFF. The CDR3, as DNA: TGTGCCAGCAGCTTAGGGGACAGGTCCAGTTTTGAAAAACTGTTTTTT. Full variable domain (outside the CDR3, taken from reference TRBV7-9 and TRBJ1-4): DTGVSQNPRHKITKRGQNVTFRCDPISEHNRLYWYRQTLGQGPEFLTYFQNEAQLEKSRLLSDRFSAERPKGSFSTLEIQRTEQGDSAMYLCASSLGDRSSFEKLFFGSGTQLSVL.